The 26 T cell receptor beta chains given below trace back to one sample, sequenced in a study of blood T cell repertoires in COVID-19. Libraries were prepared by immunoSEQ multiplex PCR; TCRdb keeps only in-frame clonotypes and omits some of them. The sample shows about 170,000 clones, 84% of them seen only once. The sequencing sample was made of peripheral blood. Source of these receptors: a man between 70 and 80 years old with active or convalescent COVID-19.

The J gene is TRBJ2-7, the V gene TRBV27; 8 nucleotides match TRBD2. In germline, CDR1 is MNHEY, CDR2 SMNVEV (reference sequence). The CDR3 spans 15 residues. V gave up 8 bases and J gave up 3 bases; unmatched junction bases: 12. CDR3 DNA: TGTGCCAGCCACGGTAGGGCTAGCGGGCTCTACGAGCAGTACTTC. Translation gives CASHGRASGLYEQYF.

The chain has TRBV6-5 and TRBJ2-1; weak D call: TRBD2 (5 bases). Trimming left V 2 bases short and J 3 bases short, with 11 bases between. CDR1 and CDR2 (germline): MNHEY, SVGAGI. CDR3 length: 15 residues. CDR3 protein: CASSYGVGVYNEQFF. The CDR3 DNA is TGTGCCAGCAGTTACGGAGTGGGAGTCTACAATGAGCAGTTCTTC.

V gene TRBV11-3 combines with J gene TRBJ2-1; 7 bases are shared with TRBD2. The CDR3 spans 15 residues. V gave up 1 base and J gave up 6 bases; unmatched junction bases: 6. Germline loops: CDR1 SGHNT, CDR2 YENEEA. The CDR3 nucleotides are TGTGCCAGCAGCTTAGGTCGGGGGGTGGGCAATGAGCAGTTCTTC. Encoded protein: CASSLGRGVGNEQFF.

The rearrangement uses TRBV28 and TRBJ2-1; 9 nucleotides line up with TRBD2. Losses at the gene ends were 6 bases for V and 9 bases for J; bases not matched to a gene: 15. This CDR3 has 16 residues. The germline gives CDR1 MDHEN, CDR2 SYDVKM. The CDR3: CASSPGSSGSVGEQFF. The CDR3 bases are TGTGCCAGCAGCCCCGGTAGTAGCGGGAGTGTAGGTGAGCAGTTCTTC.

This chain connects TRBV7-2 to TRBJ1-4, with D possibly matching TRBD1 (6 bases). CDR1 is SGHTA and CDR2 is FQGNSA in the germline V gene. Trimming removed 2 bases at V and 2 bases at J, with 12 bases between. The CDR3 is 16 amino acids. CDR3 residues: CASSLTGSRTNEKLFF. CDR3 coding DNA: TGTGCCAGCAGCTTAACAGGGTCTCGGACTAATGAAAAACTGTTTTTT.

A single count supports this clone. This chain links TRBV27 with TRBJ2-1; 11 positions agree with TRBD2. Germline CDR1 MNHEY, CDR2 SMNVEV (reference sequence). V lost 7 bases, J lost 7 bases, and 9 bases stayed unmatched. CDR3 length: 15 residues. CDR3 DNA: TGTGCCAGCAATCCTGTAGCGGGAGGGCCTAATGAGCAGTTCTTC. Encoded protein: CASNPVAGGPNEQFF.

This clone was detected only a few times. This sequence joins TRBV5-1 and TRBJ2-1; D ambiguous. V was cut by 4 bases and J by 7 bases, with 15 bases left in between. The CDR3 extends over 14 amino acids. The germline CDR1 and CDR2 sequences are SGHRS and YFSETQ. The CDR3 region has the DNA TGCGCCAGCAGCCCCTTGCAGGCTCGGAATGAGCAGTTCTTC. This encodes CASSPLQARNEQFF. The variable domain in full, with the rest retrieved from reference TRBV5-1 and TRBJ2-1, is KAGVTQTPRYLIKTRGQQVTLSCSPISGHRSVSWYQQTPGQGLQFLFEYFSETQRNKGNFPGRFSGRQFSNSRSEMNVSTLELGDSALYLCASSPLQARNEQFFGPGTRLTVL.

The chain carries TRBV19 and TRBJ1-2; 9 positions match TRBD1. V was clipped by 4 bases and J by 4 bases; unmatched bases: 4. CDR1 is LNHDA and CDR2 is SQIVND in the germline V gene (reference sequence). The CDR3 consists of 14 residues. CDR3 protein: CASSTTGGGYGYTF. Here the CDR3 DNA reads TGTGCCAGTAGTACCACAGGGGGCGGCTATGGCTACACCTTC.

This clone was seen more than once but under ten times. V usage is TRBV25-1 and J usage is TRBJ1-1; TRBD1 matches at 7 bases. Germline CDR1 and CDR2: MGHDK and SYGVNS. J lost 5 bases, V lost 4 bases, and 10 bases had no gene match. This CDR3 region has 15 residues. The CDR3 protein is CASSVKGARDTEAFF. DNA for the CDR3: TGTGCCAGCAGTGTTAAGGGGGCGAGGGATACTGAAGCTTTCTTT.

A note on this clone: One end of the junction does not line up with germline, which may come from a read error. V usage is TRBV7-7 and J usage is TRBJ2-5; the match to TRBD1 covers 8 bases. The CDR3 loop spans 16 amino acids. The germline gives CDR1 SSHAT, CDR2 FNYEAQ (reference sequence). The CDR3: CASSIGQGRGQETQYF. The CDR3 nucleotides read TGTGCTAGCAGCATTGGACAGGGTAGAGGACAAGAGACCCAGTACTTC.

This chain connects TRBV11-2 to TRBJ1-1, with 9 bases fitting TRBD1. Germline assignment: CDR1 SGHAT and CDR2 FQNNGV. This CDR3 contains 15 residues. Trimming took 1 base from V and 6 from J; bases not matched to a gene: 6. The CDR3 spells CASSLAGTGYPEAFF. CDR3 sequence (DNA): TGTGCCAGCAGCTTAGCCGGGACAGGGTATCCTGAAGCTTTCTTT.

This clone was seen only a few times. Other DNA sequences within the sample encode an identical CDR3. CDR3 nucleotide sequence: TGTGCCAGCAGGAAGGAGAATCAGCCCCAGCATTTT. It yields the protein CASRKENQPQHF. This chain connects TRBV12-3 or TRBV12-4 to TRBJ1-5; D gene uncertain. With 6 bases removed from V and 4 bases from J, the gap between germline ends came to 7 bases. The CDR3 spans 12 residues.

The V gene is TRBV6-2 or TRBV6-3, the J gene TRBJ1-5; D perhaps matches TRBD1 (5 bases). The germline CDR1 and CDR2 sequences are MNHEY and SVGEGT. The CDR3 spans 15 residues. Trimming pared 3 bases from V and 5 bases from J, leaving 14 bases between. The CDR3 is CASSYGGKGDQPQHF. The CDR3, as DNA: TGTGCCAGCAGTTATGGGGGGAAGGGAGATCAGCCCCAGCATTTT.

The rearrangement joins TRBV6-1 to TRBJ1-1; D is possibly TRBD1 (6 bases). The V gene's germline CDR1 is MNHNS and CDR2 SASEGT. This CDR3 region has 15 residues. The V gene lost 3 bases and the J gene lost 2 bases, with 13 bases spanning the gap. CDR3 sequence (DNA): TGTGCCAGCAGTGAGGACAGAAGACTAAACACTGAAGCTTTCTTT. Translating gives CASSEDRRLNTEAFF.

The count of this clone is one. The chain couples TRBV19 to TRBJ1-2; a weak D match, TRBD1 (5 bases). V gave up 6 bases and J gave up 8 bases, with 19 bases separating them. This CDR3 is built from 14 residues. From germline, CDR1 is LNHDA and CDR2 SQIVND (reference sequence). CDR3 sequence: CASRAETVSLGYTF. The CDR3 nucleotides read TGTGCCAGTAGGGCCGAGACAGTGTCCCTGGGCTACACCTTC.

The chain has TRBV7-2 and TRBJ1-2, with TRBD1 matching 11 bases. Unmatched junction bases numbered 6, after V lost 4 bases and J lost 8 bases. This CDR3 spans 14 amino acids. Germline CDR1 reads SGHTA; CDR2 reads FQGNSA. This CDR3 is CASSSDRGRFGYTF. The CDR3 region has the DNA TGTGCCAGCAGCTCGGACAGGGGGCGGTTCGGCTACACCTTC. Combining the CDR3 with reference TRBV7-2 and TRBJ1-2 gives the whole variable domain GAGVSQSPSNKVTEKGKDVELRCDPISGHTALYWYRQSLGQGLEFLIYFQGNSAPDKSGLPSDRFSAERTGGSVSTLTIQRTQQEDSAVYLCASSSDRGRFGYTFGSGTRLTVV.

V is TRBV5-6 and J is TRBJ1-4; D may be TRBD1 (5 bases). Looked up from germline, CDR1 is SGHDT and CDR2 is YYEEEE. The V gene lost 2 bases and the J gene lost 6 bases, with 11 bases spanning the gap. This CDR3 contains 14 residues. The CDR3 loop is CASSLGAGYEKLFF. The CDR3 DNA reads as TGTGCCAGCAGCTTAGGGGCAGGGTATGAAAAACTGTTTTTT.

The J gene is TRBJ1-4, the V gene TRBV11-2; the match to TRBD1 covers 7 bases. CDR3 length equals 14 residues. The V gene end was trimmed by 5 bases and the J gene end by 10 bases; junction bases not matched to a gene: 10. Germline lookup yields CDR1 SGHAT and CDR2 FQNNGV. The DNA of the CDR3 is TGTGCCAGCAGCCCGAACCGGGACAGAGGAAAACTGTTTTTT. Its protein is CASSPNRDRGKLFF.

The J gene is TRBJ1-5, the V gene TRBV4-3, with unresolved D. Germline CDR1 is LGHNA and CDR2 is YSLEER. V dropped 1 base and J dropped 4 bases, with 5 bases sitting between them. CDR3 size: 13 residues. For the CDR3, the DNA is TGCGCCAGCAGCCAAGTTCCGAATCAGCCCCAGCATTTT. It specifies CASSQVPNQPQHF.

The V call is TRBV29-1, the J call TRBJ2-7; the D gene is possibly TRBD2 (5 bases). The V end was cut by 0 bases, the J end by 0 bases, with 12 bases between. CDR1 and CDR2 from the germline V gene are SQVTM and ANQGSEA. The CDR3 has 15 amino acids. CDR3 coding DNA: TGCAGCGTTGAAGATCAAGCGGCCAGCTCCTACGAGCAGTACTTC. This gives the protein CSVEDQAASSYEQYF.

The chain has TRBV7-2 and TRBJ1-3; 7 nucleotides match TRBD1. V shed 5 bases, J shed 1 base, and the junction held 5 bases outside the gene matches. CDR3 length equals 15 residues. The germline V gene has CDR1 SGHTA and CDR2 FQGNSA. DNA of the CDR3: TGTGCCAGCAGCCCGATGACAGGGTCTGGAAACACCATATATTTT. It specifies CASSPMTGSGNTIYF.

In DNA form, the CDR3 reads TGCGCCAGCAGCGTAGCTAGCGGGGAGTACGAGCAGTACTTC. Its translation is CASSVASGEYEQYF. V gene TRBV5-1 combines with J gene TRBJ2-7, with 9 bases aligning to TRBD2. The CDR3 totals 14 residues. V shed 4 bases, J shed 4 bases, and the junction held 6 bases outside the gene matches. CDR1 SGHRS and CDR2 YFSETQ come from the germline V gene.

Written as DNA, the CDR3 is TGTGCCATCAGTACAGGGGTCGCCAGCACCTACGAGCAGTACTTC. Protein sequence: CAISTGVASTYEQYF. The chain uses TRBV10-3 and TRBJ2-7; 7 bases agree with TRBD1. The CDR3 covers 15 residues. Trimming at V came to 5 bases and at J to 2 bases, leaving 9 bases not matched to a gene. Germline CDR1 is ENHRY and CDR2 is SYGVKD.

This chain links TRBV9 with TRBJ1-4; possibly TRBD1 for D (5 bases). The V and J ends lost 0 bases and 6 bases respectively, with 6 bases between them. From germline, CDR1 is SGDLS and CDR2 YYNGEE. The CDR3 has 13 amino acids. CDR3 bases: TGTGCCAGCAGCGTAGGGGGCGATGAAAAACTGTTTTTT. Translation: CASSVGGDEKLFF.

The V and J genes are TRBV10-2 and TRBJ2-1; 7 bases are a match to TRBD1. This CDR3 spans 14 amino acids. Germline V gene sequence: CDR1 WSHSY, CDR2 SAAADI. Losses at the gene ends were 2 bases for V and 8 bases for J; bases not matched to a gene: 6. CDR3 sequence (DNA): TGCGCCAGCAGTGAGATGACAGGGTGGGATGAGCAGTTCTTC. Translation gives CASSEMTGWDEQFF.

The chain uses TRBV5-1 and TRBJ2-3; 9 positions agree with TRBD1. V lost 2 bases and J lost 4; bases outside the gene matches: 5. CDR3 length equals 15 residues. In germline, CDR1 is SGHRS, CDR2 YFSETQ. In nucleotides, the CDR3 is TGCGCCAGCAGCTTACAGGGGGCGCGGGCAGATACGCAGTATTTT. The encoded protein is CASSLQGARADTQYF.